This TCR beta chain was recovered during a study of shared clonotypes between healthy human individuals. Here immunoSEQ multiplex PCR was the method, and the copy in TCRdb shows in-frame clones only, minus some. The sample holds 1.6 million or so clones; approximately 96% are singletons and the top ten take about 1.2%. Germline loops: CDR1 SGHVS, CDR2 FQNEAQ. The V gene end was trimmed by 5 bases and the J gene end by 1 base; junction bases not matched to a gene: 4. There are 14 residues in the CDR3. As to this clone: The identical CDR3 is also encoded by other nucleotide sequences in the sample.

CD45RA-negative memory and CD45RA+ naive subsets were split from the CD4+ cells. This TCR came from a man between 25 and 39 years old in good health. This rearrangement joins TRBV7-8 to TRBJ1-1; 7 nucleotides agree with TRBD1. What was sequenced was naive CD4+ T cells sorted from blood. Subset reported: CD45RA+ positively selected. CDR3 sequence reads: CASSRDRGNTEAFF. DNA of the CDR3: TGTGCCAGCAGCCGGGACAGAGGGAACACTGAAGCTTTCTTT.